The rows below give T cell receptor beta chains drawn from one sample of a study of control samples from healthy donors and cancer patients. Method: immunoSEQ multiplex PCR; TCRdb's copy keeps in-frame clones and lacks some. The repertoire holds about 80,000 clones, with roughly 91% as singletons. The sample comprised blood. The source of these receptors is a man aged 45-65 years in good health. The CDR3 runs from the conserved cysteine through the conserved F or W. Each record gives: D gene, V gene, J gene, clone size, CDR3 protein, CDR3 DNA. A D gene is named only where the DNA matches it firmly. Part of the rows lack a size; the others show once, few, many or a class for expanded clones.

-,TRBV12-3/TRBV12-4,TRBJ1-2,-,CASSLQDSYGYTF,TGTGCCAGCAGTTTACAGGATAGCTATGGCTACACCTTC
TRBD2,TRBV5-1,TRBJ2-1,-,CASSPSGGTYNEQFF,TGCGCCAGCAGTCCGAGCGGGGGGACCTACAATGAGCAGTTCTTC
-,TRBV9,TRBJ1-4,-,CASSVDPATNEKLFF,TGTGCCAGCAGCGTAGATCCTGCAACTAATGAAAAACTGTTTTTT
-,TRBV27,TRBJ2-6,-,CASSLIGRGRGGANVLTF,TGTGCCAGCAGTTTAATTGGCAGGGGAAGGGGTGGGGCCAACGTCCTGACTTTC
TRBD2,TRBV7-7,TRBJ2-2,-,CASSPTGTTRTGELFF,TGTGCTAGCAGCCCCACCGGGACTACCAGGACCGGGGAGCTGTTTTTT
-,TRBV9,TRBJ2-3,-,CASSVEDFLGTTSTDTQYF,TGTGCCAGCAGCGTAGAAGATTTTTTAGGAACTACTAGCACAGATACGCAGTATTTT
-,TRBV3-1/TRBV3-2,TRBJ1-2,-,CASSRTNYGYTF,TGTGCCAGCAGCCGGACCAACTATGGCTACACCTTC
TRBD1,TRBV19,TRBJ1-3,-,CASRRQGSGNTIYF,TGTGCCAGTAGGAGACAGGGCTCTGGAAACACCATATATTTT
TRBD2,TRBV7-9,TRBJ2-1,-,CASSLAGLTSGGYNEQFF,TGTGCCAGCAGCTTAGCAGGGCTGACTAGCGGGGGATACAATGAGCAGTTCTTC
-,TRBV21-1,TRBJ2-7,-,CASGWAREEQYF,TGTGCCAGCGGATGGGCCCGTGAGGAGCAGTACTTC
TRBD1,TRBV18,TRBJ2-2,-,CASSPPWDRGYTGELFF,TGTGCCAGCTCACCACCATGGGACAGGGGGTACACCGGGGAGCTGTTTTTT
TRBD1,TRBV5-1,TRBJ1-5,-,CASSPGTGNQPQHF,TGCGCCAGCAGCCCCGGGACAGGGAATCAGCCCCAGCATTTT
-,TRBV6-1,TRBJ2-7,-,CASSELGGSSYEQYF,TGTGCCAGCAGTGAACTTGGGGGGAGCTCCTACGAGCAGTACTTC
-,TRBV19,TRBJ1-2,-,CASSAGFYGYTF,TGTGCCAGTAGTGCAGGGTTCTATGGCTACACCTTC
-,TRBV7-2,TRBJ1-1,-,CASSSRGDTEAFF,TGTGCCAGCAGCTCCCGAGGGGACACTGAAGCTTTCTTT
TRBD2,TRBV5-1,TRBJ2-5,-,CASSLGTSGGSETQYF,TGCGCCAGCAGCTTGGGGACTAGCGGGGGGTCAGAGACCCAGTACTTC
TRBD2,TRBV27,TRBJ2-1,-,CASSLTSGGALMENEQFF,TGTGCCAGCAGTTTGACTAGCGGGGGGGCCCTTATGGAGAATGAGCAGTTCTTC
-,TRBV7-9,TRBJ1-5,-,CASSLERTQPQHF,TGTGCCAGCAGCTTAGAAAGAACACAGCCCCAGCATTTT
-,TRBV12-3/TRBV12-4,TRBJ1-4,-,CASRGATEKLFF,TGTGCCAGCAGAGGGGCCACCGAAAAACTGTTTTTT
-,TRBV4-1,TRBJ1-2,once,CASSQGAYGYTF,TGCGCCAGCAGCCAGGGGGCTTATGGCTACACCTTC
-,TRBV15,TRBJ1-4,-,CATSRDMAGELFF,TGTGCCACCAGCAGAGATATGGCGGGGGAACTGTTTTTT
-,TRBV5-6,TRBJ1-6,once,CASSLTGFQTPLHF,TGTGCCAGCAGCTTAACAGGGTTTCAGACACCCCTCCACTTT
TRBD1,TRBV7-9,TRBJ2-2,-,CASSLDGTGDTGELFF,TGTGCCAGCAGCTTAGACGGGACAGGGGACACCGGGGAGCTGTTTTTT
-,TRBV9,TRBJ1-5,-,CASSVEGISNQPQHF,TGTGCCAGCAGCGTAGAAGGGATTAGCAATCAGCCCCAGCATTTT
-,TRBV25-1,TRBJ1-1,-,CASSLSQNTEAFF,TGTGCCAGCAGTCTAAGTCAGAACACTGAAGCTTTCTTT
-,TRBV29-1,TRBJ1-1,-,CSPSGVGTEAFF,TGCAGCCCCTCAGGGGTCGGGACTGAAGCTTTCTTT
-,TRBV4-2,TRBJ2-1,-,CASSQGEEVNEQFF,TGTGCCAGCAGCCAAGGGGAGGAGGTCAATGAGCAGTTCTTC
-,TRBV29-1,TRBJ1-1,-,CSVEQTPHTGAFF,TGCAGCGTTGAACAGACGCCCCACACTGGAGCTTTCTTT
-,TRBV10-2,TRBJ2-3,-,CASSGGKGIDTQYF,TGCGCCAGCAGTGGGGGGAAGGGAATTGATACGCAGTATTTT
TRBD1,TRBV5-1,TRBJ2-5,-,CASSRGQGGSWLSQETQYF,TGCGCCAGCAGCCGAGGACAGGGCGGATCTTGGCTCTCCCAAGAGACCCAGTACTTC
TRBD2,TRBV7-2,TRBJ2-7,-,CASSPERGDSYEQYF,TGTGCCAGCAGCCCCGAGCGGGGGGACTCCTACGAGCAGTACTTC
-,TRBV30,TRBJ2-6,-,CAWSVGGDGANVLTF,TGTGCCTGGAGTGTAGGAGGGGACGGGGCCAACGTCCTGACTTTC
TRBD1,TRBV4-1,TRBJ2-7,-,CASSRETGASYEQYF,TGCGCCAGCAGTCGCGAAACAGGGGCTTCCTACGAGCAGTACTTC
-,TRBV27,TRBJ1-2,-,CASSLSRKDGYTF,TGTGCCAGCAGTTTATCACGGAAGGATGGCTACACCTTC
-,TRBV5-6,TRBJ2-2,-,CASSLITGELFF,TGTGCCAGCAGCTTGATCACCGGGGAGCTGTTTTTT
-,TRBV3-1/TRBV3-2,TRBJ2-5,-,CASSQGNIQETQYF,TGTGCCAGCAGCCAAGGGAACATCCAAGAGACCCAGTACTTC
-,TRBV19,TRBJ1-6,-,CATRDTGDLPLHF,TGTGCCACTAGGGACACCGGAGATCTCCCCCTCCACTTT
TRBD1,TRBV5-1,TRBJ1-1,-,CASRPGQGQRAFF,TGCGCCAGCAGACCGGGACAGGGCCAAAGAGCTTTCTTT